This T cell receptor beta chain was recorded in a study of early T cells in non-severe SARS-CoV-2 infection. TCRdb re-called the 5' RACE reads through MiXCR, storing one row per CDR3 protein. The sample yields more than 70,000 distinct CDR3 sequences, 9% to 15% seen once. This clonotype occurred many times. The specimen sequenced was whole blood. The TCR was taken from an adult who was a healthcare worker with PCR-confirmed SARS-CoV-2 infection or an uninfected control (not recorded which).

The CDR3 DNA reads as TGTGCCAGTAGTATCTCCGGGATCCAAGAGACCCAGTACTTC. This sequence encodes CASSISGIQETQYF. The rearrangement links TRBV19 to TRBJ2-5, with D possibly being TRBD2 (5 bases). V lost 3 bases, J lost 1 base, and 9 bases lay in between. The V gene's germline CDR1 is LNHDA and CDR2 SQIVND (reference sequence). This CDR3 region has 14 residues.